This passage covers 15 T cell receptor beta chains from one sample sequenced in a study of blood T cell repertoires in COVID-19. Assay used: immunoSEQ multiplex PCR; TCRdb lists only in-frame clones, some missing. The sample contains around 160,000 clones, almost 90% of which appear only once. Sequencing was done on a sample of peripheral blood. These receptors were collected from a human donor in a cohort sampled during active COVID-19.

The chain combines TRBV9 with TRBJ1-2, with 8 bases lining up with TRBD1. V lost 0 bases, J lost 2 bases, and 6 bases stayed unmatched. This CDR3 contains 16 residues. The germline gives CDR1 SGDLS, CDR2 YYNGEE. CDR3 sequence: CASSVDPRGQNYGYTF. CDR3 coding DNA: TGTGCCAGCAGCGTAGATCCCAGGGGGCAAAACTATGGCTACACCTTC. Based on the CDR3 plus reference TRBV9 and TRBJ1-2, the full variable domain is DSGVTQTPKHLITATGQRVTLRCSPRSGDLSVYWYQQSLDQGLQFLIQYYNGEERAKGNILERFSAQQFPDLHSELNLSSLELGDSALYFCASSVDPRGQNYGYTFGSGTRLTVV.

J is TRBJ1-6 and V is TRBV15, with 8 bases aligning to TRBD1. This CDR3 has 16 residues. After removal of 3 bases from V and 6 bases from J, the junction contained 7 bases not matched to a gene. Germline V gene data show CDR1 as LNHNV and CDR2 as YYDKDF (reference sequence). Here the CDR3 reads CATSSLPGQVNSPLHF. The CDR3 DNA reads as TGTGCCACCAGCAGCTTACCGGGACAGGTTAATTCACCCCTCCACTTT.

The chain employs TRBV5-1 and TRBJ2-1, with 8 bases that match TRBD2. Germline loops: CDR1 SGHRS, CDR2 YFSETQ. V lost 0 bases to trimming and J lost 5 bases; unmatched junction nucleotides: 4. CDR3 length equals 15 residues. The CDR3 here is CASSLGGGRNNEQFF. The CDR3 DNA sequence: TGCGCCAGCAGCTTGGGCGGGGGGCGTAACAATGAGCAGTTCTTC. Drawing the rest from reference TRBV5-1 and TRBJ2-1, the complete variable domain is KAGVTQTPRYLIKTRGQQVTLSCSPISGHRSVSWYQQTPGQGLQFLFEYFSETQRNKGNFPGRFSGRQFSNSRSEMNVSTLELGDSALYLCASSLGGGRNNEQFFGPGTRLTVL.

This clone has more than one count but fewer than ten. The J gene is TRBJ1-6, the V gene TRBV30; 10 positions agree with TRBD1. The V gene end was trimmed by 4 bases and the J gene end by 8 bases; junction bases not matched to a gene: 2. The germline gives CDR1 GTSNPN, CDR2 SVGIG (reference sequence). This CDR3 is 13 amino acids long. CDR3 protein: CAWKDRGYSPLHF. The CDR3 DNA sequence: TGTGCCTGGAAGGACAGGGGGTATTCACCCCTCCACTTT.

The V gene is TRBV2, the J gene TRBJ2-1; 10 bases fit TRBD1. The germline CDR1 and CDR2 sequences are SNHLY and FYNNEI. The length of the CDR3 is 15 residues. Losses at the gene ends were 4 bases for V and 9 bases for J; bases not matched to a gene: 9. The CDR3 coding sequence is TGTGCCAGCAGTGGACAGGGGGCGGATTTCGGTGAGCAGTTCTTC. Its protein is CASSGQGADFGEQFF.

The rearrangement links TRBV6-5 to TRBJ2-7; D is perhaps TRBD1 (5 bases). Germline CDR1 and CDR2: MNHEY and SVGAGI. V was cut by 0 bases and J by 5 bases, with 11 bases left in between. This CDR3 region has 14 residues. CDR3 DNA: TGTGCCAGCAGTTACTCCTCGGACACGAACGAGCAGTACTTC. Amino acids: CASSYSSDTNEQYF.

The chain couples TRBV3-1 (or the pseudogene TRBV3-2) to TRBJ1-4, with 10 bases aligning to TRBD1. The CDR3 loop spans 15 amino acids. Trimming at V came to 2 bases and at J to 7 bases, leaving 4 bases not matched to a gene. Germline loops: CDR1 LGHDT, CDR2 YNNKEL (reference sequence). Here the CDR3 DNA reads TGTGCCAGCAGCCAAAGGACAGGGGGAATTGAAAAACTGTTTTTT. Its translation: CASSQRTGGIEKLFF.

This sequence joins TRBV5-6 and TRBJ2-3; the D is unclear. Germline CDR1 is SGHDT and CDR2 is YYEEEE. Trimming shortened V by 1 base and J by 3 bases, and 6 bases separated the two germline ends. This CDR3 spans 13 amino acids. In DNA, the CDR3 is TGTGCCAGCAGCTTGTCCGAGACAGATACGCAGTATTTT. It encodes CASSLSETDTQYF.

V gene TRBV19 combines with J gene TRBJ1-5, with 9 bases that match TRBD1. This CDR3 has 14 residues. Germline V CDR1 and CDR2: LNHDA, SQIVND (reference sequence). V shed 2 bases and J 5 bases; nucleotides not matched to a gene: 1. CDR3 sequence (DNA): TGTGCCAGTAGTATATGGACAGGGGATCAGCCCCAGCATTTT. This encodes CASSIWTGDQPQHF. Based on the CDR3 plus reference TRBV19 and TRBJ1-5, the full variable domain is DGGITQSPKYLFRKEGQNVTLSCEQNLNHDAMYWYRQDPGQGLRLIYYSQIVNDFQKGDIAEGYSVSREKKESFPLTVTSAQKNPTAFYLCASSIWTGDQPQHFGDGTRLSIL.

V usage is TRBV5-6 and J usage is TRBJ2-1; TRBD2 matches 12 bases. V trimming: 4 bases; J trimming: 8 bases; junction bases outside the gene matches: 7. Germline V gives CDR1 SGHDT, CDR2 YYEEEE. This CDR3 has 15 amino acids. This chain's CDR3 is CASSGWTSGMYEQFF. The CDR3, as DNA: TGTGCCAGCAGCGGATGGACTAGCGGGATGTATGAGCAGTTCTTC.

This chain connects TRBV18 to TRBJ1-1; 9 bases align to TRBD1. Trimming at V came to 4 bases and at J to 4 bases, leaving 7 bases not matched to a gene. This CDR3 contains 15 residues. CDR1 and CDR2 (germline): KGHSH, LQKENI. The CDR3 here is CASSLGQGRATEAFF. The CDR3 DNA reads TGTGCCAGCTCACTCGGACAGGGGAGAGCCACTGAAGCTTTCTTT.

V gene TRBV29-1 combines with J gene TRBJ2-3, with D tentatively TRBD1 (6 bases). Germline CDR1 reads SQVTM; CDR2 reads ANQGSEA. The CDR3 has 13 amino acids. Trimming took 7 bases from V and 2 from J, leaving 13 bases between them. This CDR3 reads CSARGLNTDTQYF. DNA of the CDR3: TGCAGCGCCAGGGGCCTAAACACAGATACGCAGTATTTT.

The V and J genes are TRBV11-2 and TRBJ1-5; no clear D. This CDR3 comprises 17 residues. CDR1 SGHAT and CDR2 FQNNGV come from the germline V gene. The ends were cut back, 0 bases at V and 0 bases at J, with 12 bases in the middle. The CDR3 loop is CASSLDLRGYSNQPQHF. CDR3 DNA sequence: TGTGCCAGCAGCTTAGATCTTCGAGGTTATAGCAATCAGCCCCAGCATTTT.

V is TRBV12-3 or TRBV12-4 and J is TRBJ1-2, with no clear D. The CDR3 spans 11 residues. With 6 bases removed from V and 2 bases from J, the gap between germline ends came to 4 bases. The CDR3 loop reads CASRQNYGYTF. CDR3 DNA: TGTGCCAGCAGACAGAACTATGGCTACACCTTC.

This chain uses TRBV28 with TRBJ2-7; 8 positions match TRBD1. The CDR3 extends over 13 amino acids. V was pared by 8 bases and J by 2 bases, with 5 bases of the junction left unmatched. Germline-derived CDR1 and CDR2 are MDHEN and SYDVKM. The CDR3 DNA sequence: TGTGCCAGCTGGGGGACAGGCCCCTACGAGCAGTACTTC. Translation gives CASWGTGPYEQYF.